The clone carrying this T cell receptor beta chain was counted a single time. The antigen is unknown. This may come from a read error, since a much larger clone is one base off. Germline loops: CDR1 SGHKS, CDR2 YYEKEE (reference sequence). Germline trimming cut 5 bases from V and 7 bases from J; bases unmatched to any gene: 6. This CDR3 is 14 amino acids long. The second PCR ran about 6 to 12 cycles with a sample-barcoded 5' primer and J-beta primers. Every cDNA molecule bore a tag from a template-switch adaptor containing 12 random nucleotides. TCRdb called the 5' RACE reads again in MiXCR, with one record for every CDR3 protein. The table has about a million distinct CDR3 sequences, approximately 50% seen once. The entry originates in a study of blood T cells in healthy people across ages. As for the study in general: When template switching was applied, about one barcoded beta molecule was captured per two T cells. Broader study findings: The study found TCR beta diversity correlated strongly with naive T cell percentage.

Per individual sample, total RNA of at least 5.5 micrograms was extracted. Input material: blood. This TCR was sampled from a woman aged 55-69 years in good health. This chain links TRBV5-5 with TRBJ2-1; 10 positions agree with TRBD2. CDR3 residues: CASSGTSDQNEQFF. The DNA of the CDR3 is TGTGCCAGCAGTGGGACTAGCGACCAAAATGAGCAGTTCTTC.